This TCR beta chain derives from a study of T cells expressing NK-cell markers. Study context: The study sequenced eight donors, seven HCMV-seropositive and one seronegative. Findings and limits, study-wide: A handful of donors likewise had their CD3+CD56-NKG2C+ fraction led by these clonotypes. About six donors carried dominant NKG2C+ clonotypes that made up roughly 1.0-7.5% of their CD8+ T cells.

For TCR beta, cDNA was produced by 5'RACE template switching with UMIs. For each CDR3 protein, TCRdb gives one entry from its re-call of the 5' RACE reads, without DNA. This sample's table reports some 440,000 distinct CDR3 sequences. Germline V gives CDR1 SGHDT, CDR2 YYEEEE. The CDR3 loop spans 13 amino acids. On this clonotype itself: Its antigen remains unidentified.

Sequencing was carried out using blood T cells: a sorted CD56 or NKG2C T cell subset, CD4+ or CD8+ T cells, or bulk PBMC T cells (not recorded which). The sequence came from a woman aged 45-65 years in good health. The V call is TRBV5-6, the J call TRBJ2-1; lacking DNA, the TRBD1 call made by TCRdb goes unchecked. The CDR3 sequence is CAGERGSNNEQFF.